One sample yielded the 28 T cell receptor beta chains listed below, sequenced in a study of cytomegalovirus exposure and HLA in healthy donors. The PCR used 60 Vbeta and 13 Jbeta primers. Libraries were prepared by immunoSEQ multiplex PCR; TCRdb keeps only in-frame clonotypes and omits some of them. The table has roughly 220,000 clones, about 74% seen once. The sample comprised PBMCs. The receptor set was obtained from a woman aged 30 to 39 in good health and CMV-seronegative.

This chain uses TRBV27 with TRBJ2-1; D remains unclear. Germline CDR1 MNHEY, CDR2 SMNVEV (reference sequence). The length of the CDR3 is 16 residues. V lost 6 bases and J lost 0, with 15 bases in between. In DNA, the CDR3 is TGTGCCAGCAGCAACCCTAAAGCGAGCTCCTACAATGAGCAGTTCTTC. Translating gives CASSNPKASSYNEQFF.

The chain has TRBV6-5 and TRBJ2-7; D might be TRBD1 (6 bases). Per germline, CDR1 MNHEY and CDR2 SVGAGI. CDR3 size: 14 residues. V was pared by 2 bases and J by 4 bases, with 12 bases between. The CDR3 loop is CASSYVQGSYEQYF. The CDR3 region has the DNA TGTGCCAGCAGTTACGTCCAGGGGTCGTACGAGCAGTACTTC.

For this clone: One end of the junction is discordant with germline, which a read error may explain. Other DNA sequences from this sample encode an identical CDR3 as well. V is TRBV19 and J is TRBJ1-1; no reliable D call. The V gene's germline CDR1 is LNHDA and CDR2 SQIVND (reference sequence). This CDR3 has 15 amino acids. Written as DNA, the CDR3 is TGTGCCAGTAGTATAGCGCAGGCTTTGAACACCGAAGCTTTCTTT. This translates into CASSIAQALNTEAFF.

CDR3 sequence reads: CAWSAGGQGLDIQYF. In DNA, the CDR3 is TGTGCCTGGAGTGCAGGTGGGCAGGGGTTGGACATTCAGTACTTC. This chain joins TRBV30 and TRBJ2-4, with TRBD1 as a possible D gene (6 bases). The CDR3 consists of 15 residues. Germline assignment: CDR1 GTSNPN and CDR2 SVGIG (reference sequence). V lost 1 base and J lost 8, with 18 bases in between.

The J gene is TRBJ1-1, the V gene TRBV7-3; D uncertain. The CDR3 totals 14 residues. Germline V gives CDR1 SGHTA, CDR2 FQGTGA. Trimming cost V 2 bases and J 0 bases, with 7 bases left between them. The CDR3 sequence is CASSLGRMNTEAFF. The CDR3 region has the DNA TGTGCCAGCAGCTTAGGCAGAATGAACACTGAAGCTTTCTTT.

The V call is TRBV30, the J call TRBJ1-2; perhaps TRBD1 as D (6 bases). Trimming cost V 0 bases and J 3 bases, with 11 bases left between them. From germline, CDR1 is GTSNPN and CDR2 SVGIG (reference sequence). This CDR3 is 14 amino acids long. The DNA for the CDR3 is TGTGCCTGGAGTGTGGGGGCGGTGGACTATGGCTACACCTTC. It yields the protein CAWSVGAVDYGYTF. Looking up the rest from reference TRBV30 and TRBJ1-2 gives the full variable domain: SQTIHQWPATLVQPVGSPLSLECTVEGTSNPNLYWYRQAAGRGLQLLFYSVGIGQISSEVPQNLSASRPQDRQFILSSKKLLLSDSGFYLCAWSVGAVDYGYTFGSGTRLTVV.

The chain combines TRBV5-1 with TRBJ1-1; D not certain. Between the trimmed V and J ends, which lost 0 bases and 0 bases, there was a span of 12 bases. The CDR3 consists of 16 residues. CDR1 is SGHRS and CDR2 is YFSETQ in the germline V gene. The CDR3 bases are TGCGCCAGCAGCTTGGGGTGGGTACAGATGAACACTGAAGCTTTCTTT. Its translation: CASSLGWVQMNTEAFF.

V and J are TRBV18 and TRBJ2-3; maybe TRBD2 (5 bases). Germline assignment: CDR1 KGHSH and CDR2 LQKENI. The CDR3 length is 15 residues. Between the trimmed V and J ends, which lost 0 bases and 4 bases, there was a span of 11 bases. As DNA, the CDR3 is TGTGCCAGCTCACCACCCCCGAGCGGAGCAGATACGCAGTATTTT. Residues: CASSPPPSGADTQYF.

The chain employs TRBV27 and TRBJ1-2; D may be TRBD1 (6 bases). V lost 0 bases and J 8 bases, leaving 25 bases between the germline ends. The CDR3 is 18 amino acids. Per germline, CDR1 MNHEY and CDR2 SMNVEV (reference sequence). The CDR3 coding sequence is TGTGCCAGCAGTTTATCGCTGTTGGGGGAAACAGGGTCGAAAGGCTACACCTTC. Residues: CASSLSLLGETGSKGYTF.

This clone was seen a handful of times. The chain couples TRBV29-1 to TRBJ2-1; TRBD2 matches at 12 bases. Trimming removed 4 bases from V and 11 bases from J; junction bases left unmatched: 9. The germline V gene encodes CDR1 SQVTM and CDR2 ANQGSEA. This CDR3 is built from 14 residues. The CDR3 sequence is CSVGGLAGGTKQFF. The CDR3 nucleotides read TGCAGCGTTGGAGGGCTAGCGGGAGGGACCAAGCAGTTCTTC.

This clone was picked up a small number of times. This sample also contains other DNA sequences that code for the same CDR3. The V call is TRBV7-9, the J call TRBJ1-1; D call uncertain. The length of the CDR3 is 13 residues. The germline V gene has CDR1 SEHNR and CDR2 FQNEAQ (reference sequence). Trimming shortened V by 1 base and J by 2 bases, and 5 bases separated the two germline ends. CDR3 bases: TGTGCCAGCAGCTTAGGACAAAACACTGAAGCTTTCTTT. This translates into CASSLGQNTEAFF.

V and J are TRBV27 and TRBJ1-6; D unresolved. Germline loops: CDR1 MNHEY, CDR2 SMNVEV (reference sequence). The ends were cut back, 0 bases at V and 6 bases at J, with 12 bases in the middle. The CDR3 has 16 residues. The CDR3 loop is CASSLSAAAGNSPLHF. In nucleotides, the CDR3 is TGTGCCAGCAGTTTATCCGCGGCGGCCGGTAATTCACCCCTCCACTTT.

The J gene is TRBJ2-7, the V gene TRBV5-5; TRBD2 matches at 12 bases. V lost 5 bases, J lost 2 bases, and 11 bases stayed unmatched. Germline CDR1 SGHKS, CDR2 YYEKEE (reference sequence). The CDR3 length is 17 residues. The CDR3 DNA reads TGTGCCAGCAGTCATAGGACTAGCGGGGTCAATCCCTACGAGCAGTACTTC. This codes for CASSHRTSGVNPYEQYF.

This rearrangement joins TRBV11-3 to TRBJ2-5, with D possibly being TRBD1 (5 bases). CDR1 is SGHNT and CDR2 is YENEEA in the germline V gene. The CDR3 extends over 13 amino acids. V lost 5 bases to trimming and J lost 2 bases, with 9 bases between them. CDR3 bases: TGTGCCAGCAGCAGACAGTTACAAGAGACCCAGTACTTC. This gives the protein CASSRQLQETQYF.

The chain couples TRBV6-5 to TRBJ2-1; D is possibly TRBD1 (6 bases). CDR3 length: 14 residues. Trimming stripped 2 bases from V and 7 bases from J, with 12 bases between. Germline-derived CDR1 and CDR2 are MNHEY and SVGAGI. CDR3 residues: CASSYPGTLNEQFF. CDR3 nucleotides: TGTGCCAGCAGTTACCCCGGGACATTAAATGAGCAGTTCTTC.

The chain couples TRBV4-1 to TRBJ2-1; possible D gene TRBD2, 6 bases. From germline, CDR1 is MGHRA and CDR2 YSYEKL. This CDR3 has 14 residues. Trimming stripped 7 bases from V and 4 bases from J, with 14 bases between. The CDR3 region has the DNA TGCGCCAGCACCCCGGGGGTAGGGTACAATGAGCAGTTCTTC. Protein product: CASTPGVGYNEQFF.

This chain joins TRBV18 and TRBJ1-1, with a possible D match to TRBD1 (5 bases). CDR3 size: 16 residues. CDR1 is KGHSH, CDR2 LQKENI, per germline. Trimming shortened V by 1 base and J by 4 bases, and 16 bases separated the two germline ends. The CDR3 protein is CASSPRRGQGSTEAFF. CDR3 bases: TGTGCCAGCTCACCACGAAGGGGTCAGGGAAGCACTGAAGCTTTCTTT.

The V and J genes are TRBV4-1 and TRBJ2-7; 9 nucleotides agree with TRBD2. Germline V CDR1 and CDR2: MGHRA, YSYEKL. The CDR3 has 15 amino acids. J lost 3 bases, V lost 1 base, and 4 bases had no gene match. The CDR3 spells CASSQGLAVNYEQYF. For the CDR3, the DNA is TGCGCCAGCAGCCAAGGACTAGCGGTGAACTACGAGCAGTACTTC.

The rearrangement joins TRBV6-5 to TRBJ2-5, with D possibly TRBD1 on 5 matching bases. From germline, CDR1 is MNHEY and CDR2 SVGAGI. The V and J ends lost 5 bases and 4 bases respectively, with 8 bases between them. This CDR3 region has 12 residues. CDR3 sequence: CASSTGAETQYF. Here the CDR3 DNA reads TGTGCCAGCAGTACAGGCGCAGAGACCCAGTACTTC.

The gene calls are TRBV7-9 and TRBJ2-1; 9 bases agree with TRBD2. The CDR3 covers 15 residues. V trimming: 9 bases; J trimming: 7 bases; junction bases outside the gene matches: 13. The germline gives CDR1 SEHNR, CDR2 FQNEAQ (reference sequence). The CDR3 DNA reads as TGTGCCAGTTTTCCTAGGGGGGGACTAGCTAATGAGCAGTTCTTC. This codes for CASFPRGGLANEQFF. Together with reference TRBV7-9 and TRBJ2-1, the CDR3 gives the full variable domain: DTGVSQNPRHKITKRGQNVTFRCDPISEHNRLYWYRQTLGQGPEFLTYFQNEAQLEKSRLLSDRFSAERPKGSFSTLEIQRTEQGDSAMYLCASFPRGGLANEQFFGPGTRLTVL.

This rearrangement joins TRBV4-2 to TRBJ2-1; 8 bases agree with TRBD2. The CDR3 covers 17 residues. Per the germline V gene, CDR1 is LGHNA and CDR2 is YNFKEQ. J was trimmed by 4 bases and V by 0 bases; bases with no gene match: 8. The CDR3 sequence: CASSQDPGGGLYNEQFF. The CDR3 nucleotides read TGTGCCAGCAGCCAAGACCCGGGGGGGGGCCTTTACAATGAGCAGTTCTTC.

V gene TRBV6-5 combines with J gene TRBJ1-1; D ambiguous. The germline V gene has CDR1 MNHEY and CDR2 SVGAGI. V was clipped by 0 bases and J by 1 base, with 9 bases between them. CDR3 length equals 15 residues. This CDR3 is CASSYSRQKNTEAFF. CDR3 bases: TGTGCCAGCAGTTACTCGAGGCAGAAGAACACTGAAGCTTTCTTT.

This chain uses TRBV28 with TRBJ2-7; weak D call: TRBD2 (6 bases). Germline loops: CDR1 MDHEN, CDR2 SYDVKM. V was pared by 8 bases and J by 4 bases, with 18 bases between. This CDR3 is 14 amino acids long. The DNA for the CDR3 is TGTGCCAGCTCCGGGGGAGGATTCGCTTACGAGCAGTACTTC. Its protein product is CASSGGGFAYEQYF.

CDR3 region: CASSASGGASEQFF. As DNA, the CDR3 is TGTGCCAGCAGCGCTAGCGGGGGGGCATCCGAGCAGTTCTTC. The chain uses TRBV9 and TRBJ2-1; 12 positions agree with TRBD2. V lost 3 bases, J lost 10 bases, and 5 bases stayed unmatched. CDR1 is SGDLS, CDR2 YYNGEE, per germline. This CDR3 comprises 14 residues.

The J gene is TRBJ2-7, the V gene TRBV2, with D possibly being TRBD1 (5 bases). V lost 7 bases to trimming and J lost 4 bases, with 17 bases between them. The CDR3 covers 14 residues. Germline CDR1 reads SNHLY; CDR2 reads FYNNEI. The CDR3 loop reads CASTYAGPSYEQYF. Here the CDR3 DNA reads TGTGCCAGCACCTACGCAGGGCCCTCGTACGAGCAGTACTTC.

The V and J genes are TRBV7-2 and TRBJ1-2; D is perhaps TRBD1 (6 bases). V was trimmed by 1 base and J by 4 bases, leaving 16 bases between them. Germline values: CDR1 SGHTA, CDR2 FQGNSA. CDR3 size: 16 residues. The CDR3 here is CASSLDPGVNSYGYTF. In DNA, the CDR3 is TGTGCCAGCAGCTTAGATCCAGGGGTCAATAGCTATGGCTACACCTTC.

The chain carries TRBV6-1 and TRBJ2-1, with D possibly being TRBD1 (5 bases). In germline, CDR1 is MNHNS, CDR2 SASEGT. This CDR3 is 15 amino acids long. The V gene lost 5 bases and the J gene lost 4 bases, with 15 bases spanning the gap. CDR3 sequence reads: CASSPALGAYNEQFF. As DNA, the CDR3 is TGTGCCAGCAGTCCCGCCCTAGGGGCGTACAATGAGCAGTTCTTC.

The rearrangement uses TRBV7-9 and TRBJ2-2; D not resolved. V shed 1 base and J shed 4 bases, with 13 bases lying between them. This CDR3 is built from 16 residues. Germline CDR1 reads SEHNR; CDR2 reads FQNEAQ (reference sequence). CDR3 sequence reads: CASSLVKVTFTGELFF. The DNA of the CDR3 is TGTGCCAGCAGCTTAGTCAAGGTGACATTCACCGGGGAGCTGTTTTTT.